The sequence of this T cell receptor (beta chain) was determined in a study of cytomegalovirus exposure and HLA in healthy donors. Study-level information: A preliminary data release comprised 80 million to 95 million unique TCRs obtained from HLA-typed donors.

This clone was seen a few times. Its target is not known. Study conclusions and caveats: Later analysis revealed greater clonal expansion in HLA-associated TCR beta chains than in equally common others. Donor immune exposure was known only as CMV serostatus.

Both 60 Vbeta primers and 13 Jbeta primers went into the PCR. TCRdb's table, derived via immunoSEQ multiplex PCR, lists solely in-frame clones and lacks some. The sample consists of 100,000 to 150,000 clones, roughly three quarters of them appearing once. This CDR3 is built from 13 residues. Germline assignment: CDR1 MNHEY and CDR2 SMNVEV (reference sequence). Trimming stripped 5 bases from V and 5 bases from J, with 12 bases between. The J gene is TRBJ1-1, the V gene TRBV27; tentatively, D is TRBD1 (6 bases). The TCR sequence derives from a woman under 40 in good health and CMV-seronegative. The sample was PBMCs. The CDR3 coding sequence is TGTGCCAGCAGTAAGGGGGAAAAAACTGAAGCTTTCTTT. Its protein product is CASSKGEKTEAFF.